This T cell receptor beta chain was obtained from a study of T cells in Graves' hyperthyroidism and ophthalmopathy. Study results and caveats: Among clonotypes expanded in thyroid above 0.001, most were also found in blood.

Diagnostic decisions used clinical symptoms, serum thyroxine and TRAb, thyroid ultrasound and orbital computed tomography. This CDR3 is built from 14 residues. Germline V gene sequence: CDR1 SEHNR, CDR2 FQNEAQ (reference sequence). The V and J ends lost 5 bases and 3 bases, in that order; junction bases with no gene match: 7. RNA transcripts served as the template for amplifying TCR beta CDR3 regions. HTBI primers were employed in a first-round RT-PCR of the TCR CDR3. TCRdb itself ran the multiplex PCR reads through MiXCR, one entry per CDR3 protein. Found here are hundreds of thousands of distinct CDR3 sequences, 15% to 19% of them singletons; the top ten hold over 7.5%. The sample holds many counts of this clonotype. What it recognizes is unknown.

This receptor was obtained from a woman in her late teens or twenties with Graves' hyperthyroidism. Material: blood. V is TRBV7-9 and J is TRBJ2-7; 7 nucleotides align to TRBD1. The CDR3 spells CASSLPGTDYEQYF. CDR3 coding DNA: TGTGCCAGCAGCCTACCCGGGACAGACTACGAGCAGTACTTC.